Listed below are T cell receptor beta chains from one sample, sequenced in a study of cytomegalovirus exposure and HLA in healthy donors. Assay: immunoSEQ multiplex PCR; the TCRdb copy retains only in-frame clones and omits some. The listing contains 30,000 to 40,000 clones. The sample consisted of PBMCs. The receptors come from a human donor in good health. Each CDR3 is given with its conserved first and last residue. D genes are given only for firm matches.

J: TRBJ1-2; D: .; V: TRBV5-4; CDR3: CASSLEAARDYGYTF; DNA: TGTGCCAGCAGCTTGGAAGCAGCGAGGGACTATGGCTACACCTTC
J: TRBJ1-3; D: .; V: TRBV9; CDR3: CASSDNSGNTIYF; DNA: TGTGCCAGCAGCGACAACTCTGGAAACACCATATATTTT
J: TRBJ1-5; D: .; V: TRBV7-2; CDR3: CASSITGERNQPQHF; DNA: TGTGCCAGCAGCATCACGGGGGAACGAAATCAGCCCCAGCATTTT
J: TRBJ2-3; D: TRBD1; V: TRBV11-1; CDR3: CASSSRTGPNTQYF; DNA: TGTGCCAGCAGCTCTCGGACAGGGCCCAATACGCAGTATTTT
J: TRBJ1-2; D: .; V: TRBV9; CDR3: CASSDEWGGTNYGYTF; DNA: TGTGCCAGCAGCGACGAATGGGGGGGTACTAACTATGGCTACACCTTC
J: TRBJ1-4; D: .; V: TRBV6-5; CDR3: CASSSGTLEKLFF; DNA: TGTGCCAGCAGTTCCGGGACACTAGAAAAACTGTTTTTT
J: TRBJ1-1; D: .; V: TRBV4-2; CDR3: CASSQDHTNTEAFF; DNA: TGTGCCAGCAGCCAAGATCACACCAACACTGAAGCTTTCTTT
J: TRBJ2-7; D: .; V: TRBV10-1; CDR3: CASSESGRSDEQYF; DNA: TGCGCCAGCAGTGAGTCGGGCCGGTCCGACGAGCAGTACTTC
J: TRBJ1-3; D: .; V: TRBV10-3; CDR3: CAISESGGAGNTIYF; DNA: TGTGCCATCAGTGAGTCGGGGGGTGCTGGAAACACCATATATTTT
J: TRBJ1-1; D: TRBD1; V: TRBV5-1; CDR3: CASSKTGGGGTEAFF; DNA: TGCGCCAGCAGCAAGACAGGGGGCGGGGGCACTGAAGCTTTCTTT
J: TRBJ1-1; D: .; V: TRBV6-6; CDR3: CASSYGQNTEAFF; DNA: TGTGCCAGCAGTTACGGGCAGAACACTGAAGCTTTCTTT
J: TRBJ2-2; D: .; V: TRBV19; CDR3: CASSSRQATGELFF; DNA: TGTGCCAGTAGTTCACGACAGGCCACCGGGGAGCTGTTTTTT
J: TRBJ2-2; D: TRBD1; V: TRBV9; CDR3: CASSVEGTAARELFF; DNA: TGTGCCAGCAGCGTAGAGGGGACAGCGGCCCGGGAGCTGTTTTTT
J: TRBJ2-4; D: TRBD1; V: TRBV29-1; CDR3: CSVRQGYDIQYF; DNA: TGCAGCGTCCGACAGGGTTACGACATTCAGTACTTC
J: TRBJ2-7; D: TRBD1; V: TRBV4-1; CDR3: CASSQGQGAYEQYF; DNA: TGCGCCAGCAGCCAGGGACAGGGGGCCTACGAGCAGTACTTC
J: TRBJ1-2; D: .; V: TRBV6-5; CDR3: CASSYSGTAEGYTF; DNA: TGTGCCAGCAGTTACTCGGGTACGGCGGAAGGCTACACCTTC
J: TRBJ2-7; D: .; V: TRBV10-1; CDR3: CASSGGSGPEQYF; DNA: TGCGCCAGCAGTGGAGGCTCAGGGCCCGAGCAGTACTTC
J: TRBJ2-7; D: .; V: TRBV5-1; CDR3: CASSAVGGYEQYF; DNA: TGCGCCAGCAGCGCGGTAGGGGGTTACGAGCAGTACTTC
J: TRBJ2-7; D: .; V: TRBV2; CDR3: CASSWDTYEQYF; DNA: TGTGCCAGCAGCTGGGACACTTACGAGCAGTACTTC
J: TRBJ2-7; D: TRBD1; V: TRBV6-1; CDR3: CASSERGGASFYEQYF; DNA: TGTGCCAGCAGTGAAAGAGGGGGCGCCTCCTTTTACGAGCAGTACTTC
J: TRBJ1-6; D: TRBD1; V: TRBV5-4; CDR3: CASSFVDRENSPLHF; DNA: TGTGCCAGCAGCTTCGTCGACAGGGAAAATTCACCCCTCCACTTT
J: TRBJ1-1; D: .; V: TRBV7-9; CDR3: CASSPTGYTEAFF; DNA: TGTGCCAGCAGCCCGACAGGTTACACTGAAGCTTTCTTT
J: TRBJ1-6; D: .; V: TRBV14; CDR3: CASSQSRGSPLHF; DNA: TGTGCCAGCAGCCAATCCAGGGGTTCACCCCTCCACTTT
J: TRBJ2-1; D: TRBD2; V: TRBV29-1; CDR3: CSVELWGGGTYNEQFF; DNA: TGCAGCGTTGAGCTGTGGGGCGGGGGGACTTACAATGAGCAGTTCTTC
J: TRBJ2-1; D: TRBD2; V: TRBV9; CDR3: CASSYRTSGGAGEQFF; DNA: TGTGCCAGCAGCTATCGGACTAGCGGGGGGGCAGGTGAGCAGTTCTTC
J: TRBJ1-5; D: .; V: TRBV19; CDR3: CASSMGAQPQHF; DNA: TGTGCCAGTAGTATGGGGGCTCAGCCCCAGCATTTT
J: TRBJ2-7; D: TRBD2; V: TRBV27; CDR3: CASSLGRGGYEQYF; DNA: TGTGCCAGCAGTTTGGGGCGGGGGGGCTACGAGCAGTACTTC
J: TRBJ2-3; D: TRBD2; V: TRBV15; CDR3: CATSRDRLAGGDTDTQYF; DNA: TGTGCCACCAGCAGAGATCGACTAGCGGGGGGGGACACAGATACGCAGTATTTT
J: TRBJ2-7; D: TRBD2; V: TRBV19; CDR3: CASSMETSGYEQYF; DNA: TGTGCCAGTAGTATGGAGACTAGCGGTTACGAGCAGTACTTC
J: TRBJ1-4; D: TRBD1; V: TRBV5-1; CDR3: CASSVRQGPNEKLFF; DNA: TGCGCCAGCAGCGTAAGACAGGGACCTAATGAAAAACTGTTTTTT
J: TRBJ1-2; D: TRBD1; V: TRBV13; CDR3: CASSSDTGALPNYGYTF; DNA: TGTGCCAGCAGCTCAGATACAGGGGCCCTCCCTAACTATGGCTACACCTTC
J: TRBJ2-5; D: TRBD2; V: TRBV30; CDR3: CAWSIGSGARKETQYF; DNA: TGTGCCTGGAGCATAGGTAGCGGGGCCCGAAAAGAGACCCAGTACTTC
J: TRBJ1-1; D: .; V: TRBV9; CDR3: CASSSQVLNTEAFF; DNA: TGTGCCAGCAGCTCACAGGTTCTGAACACTGAAGCTTTCTTT